Shown below are 2 T cell receptor beta chains from a single sample sequenced in a study of T-cell reconstitution after alpha-beta-depleted transplantation in children. TCRbeta library preparation incorporated unique molecular identifiers. MiXCR, run by TCRdb on the PCR reads, gives a single entry per CDR3 protein. This table has under 750,000 distinct CDR3 sequences, more than 20% appearing once. The sample here was PBMCs, mostly from graft donor cells, taken 360 days after TCRalphabeta/CD19-depleted stem cell transplant. The receptors here all came from a boy under two years old who had a stem cell transplant for acute myeloid leukemia, so the T cells may come from the graft donor.

This chain uses TRBV7-4 with TRBJ1-1, with D tentatively TRBD1 (6 bases). Per the germline V gene, CDR1 is SGHVT and CDR2 is SQSDAQ. V gave up 2 bases and J gave up 5 bases, with 18 bases separating them. The CDR3 is 16 amino acids. The CDR3 protein is CASSLNLRGFWTEAFF. The CDR3 DNA is TGTGCCAGCAGCTTAAATCTCAGGGGATTTTGGACTGAAGCTTTCTTT.

This clonotype was recorded a few times. J is TRBJ2-7 and V is TRBV7-2; 8 bases line up with TRBD1. The CDR3 has 14 residues. After removal of 4 bases from V and 4 bases from J, the junction contained 6 bases not matched to a gene. Germline CDR1 reads SGHTA; CDR2 reads FQGNSA. The CDR3 here is CASSSQTGGYEQYF. CDR3 DNA sequence: TGTGCCAGCAGCTCACAAACAGGGGGGTACGAGCAGTACTTC.